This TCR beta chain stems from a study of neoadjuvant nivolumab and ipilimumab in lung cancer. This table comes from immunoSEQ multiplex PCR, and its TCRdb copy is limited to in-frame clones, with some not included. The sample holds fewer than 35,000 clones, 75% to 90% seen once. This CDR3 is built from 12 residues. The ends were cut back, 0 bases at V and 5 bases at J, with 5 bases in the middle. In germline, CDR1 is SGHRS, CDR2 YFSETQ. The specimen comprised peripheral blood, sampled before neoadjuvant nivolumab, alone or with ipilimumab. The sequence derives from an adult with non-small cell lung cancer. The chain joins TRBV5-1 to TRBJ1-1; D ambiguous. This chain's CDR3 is CASSLGWTEAFF. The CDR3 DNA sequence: TGCGCCAGCAGCTTGGGGTGGACTGAAGCTTTCTTT.